This T cell receptor beta chain stems from a study of Ad26.COV2.S vaccination and SARS-CoV-2 variants. Treatment: some 20 received Ad26.COV2.S at low or high dose, single or two shots; a few received placebo; per-sample allocation not given. Following the first vaccine or placebo injection, samples were taken on day 63. The administered vaccine (an Ad26 vector) expressed Wuhan-strain SARS-CoV-2 spike. The V gene lost 4 bases and the J gene lost 5 bases, with 26 bases spanning the gap. Germline V gene lookup returns CDR1 MGHRA and CDR2 YSYEKL. The CDR3 is 18 amino acids. Clones were sequenced by immunoSEQ multiplex PCR, and TCRdb holds only the in-frame ones, with some missing. The sample carries 200,000 to 300,000 clones, around 85% recorded once.

The clonotype comes from a person aged 18-65 years who received the Ad26.COV2.S COVID-19 vaccine or a placebo. The J gene is TRBJ2-5, the V gene TRBV4-1; D is tentatively TRBD1 or TRBD2 (5 bases each). This sample comprised peripheral blood, obtained in a trial of Ad26.COV2.S vaccine versus placebo. The CDR3 DNA reads as TGCGCCAGCAGCCCCACTGGGCAGGGAAGGGTTGAGGGGGAGACCCAGTACTTC. Protein: CASSPTGQGRVEGETQYF.